Below are 16 T cell receptor beta chains sequenced from a single sample in a study of metastatic and nonmetastatic thyroid tumors. Using MiXCR, TCRdb re-called clones from the PCR reads. The sample gives roughly 40,000 clones, 15% to 20% of which show up once; roughly 6% is in the top ten. Every patient was untreated before thyroid surgery. Sequencing was carried out using blood. These receptors were collected from a male donor with papillary thyroid cancer or a benign thyroid nodule (not recorded which). Some clones in this sample may be carry-over from other donors' samples.

This clone was counted ten times or more. The chain has TRBV7-9 and TRBJ1-5; TRBD1 agrees at 7 bases. V shed 6 bases, J shed 3 bases, and the junction held 5 bases outside the gene matches. CDR1 is SEHNR and CDR2 is FQNEAQ in the germline V gene (reference sequence). The length of the CDR3 is 14 residues. CDR3: CASSGGQPNQPQHF. CDR3 bases: TGTGCCAGCAGTGGGGGACAGCCCAATCAGCCCCAGCATTTT. The whole variable domain, filled in from reference TRBV7-9 and TRBJ1-5, reads DTGVSQNPRHKITKRGQNVTFRCDPISEHNRLYWYRQTLGQGPEFLTYFQNEAQLEKSRLLSDRFSAERPKGSFSTLEIQRTEQGDSAMYLCASSGGQPNQPQHFGDGTRLSIL.

The J gene is TRBJ1-5, the V gene TRBV3-1; D call uncertain. Germline CDR1 LGHDT, CDR2 YNNKEL (reference sequence). The length of the CDR3 is 13 residues. The ends were cut back, 4 bases at V and 4 bases at J, with 8 bases in the middle. Written as DNA, the CDR3 is TGTGCCAGCAGCCGCGCGGGAAATCAGCCCCAGCATTTT. Protein sequence: CASSRAGNQPQHF.

This clone was recorded many times. V gene TRBV2 combines with J gene TRBJ2-6, with D uncertain. This CDR3 region has 16 residues. Germline V gene lookup returns CDR1 SNHLY and CDR2 FYNNEI. V lost 3 bases and J lost 0, with 9 bases in between. The CDR3: CASSDSWDSGANVLTF. The CDR3 DNA reads as TGTGCCAGCAGTGATTCTTGGGACTCTGGGGCCAACGTCCTGACTTTC. Complete variable domain (other parts from reference TRBV2 and TRBJ2-6): EPEVTQTPSHQVTQMGQEVILRCVPISNHLYFYWYRQILGQKVEFLVSFYNNEISEKSEIFDDQFSVERPDGSNFTLKIRSTKLEDSAMYFCASSDSWDSGANVLTFGAGSRLTVL.

For this clone: Other DNA sequences in this sample translate to the same CDR3. The CDR3, as DNA: TGTGCCAGCACGTTGGGTGGACTAGCGGGGGGGCATAGAGATACGCAGTATTTT. Protein sequence: CASTLGGLAGGHRDTQYF. The chain uses TRBV2 and TRBJ2-3; TRBD2 agrees at 15 bases. The trim removed 7 bases at V and 5 bases at J, leaving 13 bases unmatched. The CDR3 runs to 18 residues. CDR1 and CDR2 (germline): SNHLY, FYNNEI.

This clone was seen many times. The rearrangement uses TRBV12-5 and TRBJ2-7; TRBD1 aligns across 8 bases. Per germline, CDR1 LGHNT and CDR2 FRNRAP. Trimming took 5 bases from V and 3 from J; bases not matched to a gene: 9. This CDR3 is built from 15 residues. The CDR3 nucleotides are TGTGCTAGTGGTCCCCTGACAGGGGCGGTCTACGAGCAGTACTTC. It translates to CASGPLTGAVYEQYF.

The chain joins TRBV9 to TRBJ1-2; D is perhaps TRBD1 (6 bases). Between the trimmed V and J ends, which lost 10 bases and 6 bases, there was a span of 22 bases. The CDR3 runs to 14 residues. Germline V gene data show CDR1 as SGDLS and CDR2 as YYNGEE. CDR3 sequence (DNA): TGTGCCGCGACACGGGACACCGCTTTACATGGCTACACCTTC. The encoded protein is CAATRDTALHGYTF.

This clone has only a few counts. This chain's CDR3 is CASSVLSGFYNEQFF. The DNA of the CDR3 is TGTGCCAGCAGTGTCCTTAGCGGGTTTTACAATGAGCAGTTCTTC. The chain carries TRBV2 and TRBJ2-1; 7 bases are a match to TRBD2. The germline CDR1 and CDR2 sequences are SNHLY and FYNNEI. With 4 bases clipped from V and 4 bases from J, the junction kept 7 bases outside the gene matches. This CDR3 spans 15 amino acids.

There are many counts of this clone. The chain combines TRBV7-9 with TRBJ1-1; TRBD1 aligns across 8 bases. This CDR3 is built from 12 residues. The J segment lost 12 bases and the V segment lost 3 bases, leaving 6 bases of the junction unmatched. The germline V gene has CDR1 SEHNR and CDR2 FQNEAQ (reference sequence). CDR3 in amino acids: CASSFGQGKTFF. The CDR3 DNA reads TGTGCCAGCAGCTTTGGACAGGGAAAGACTTTCTTT.

This clone has a count of ten or more. V gene TRBV20-1 combines with J gene TRBJ1-4; D may be TRBD1 (5 bases). This CDR3 has 14 residues. V was shortened by 7 bases and J by 8 bases, with 20 bases between the two germline ends. Germline lookup yields CDR1 DFQATT and CDR2 SNEGSKA (reference sequence). In nucleotides, the CDR3 is TGCAGTGTATTGGAGGCGGGTTCAGGGGAAAAACTGTTTTTT. Translation gives CSVLEAGSGEKLFF.

As concerns this clone: The sample holds other DNA sequences that translate to the same CDR3. V gene TRBV5-6 combines with J gene TRBJ2-1; D unclear. The CDR3 totals 15 residues. Trimming removed 4 bases from V and 3 bases from J, with 14 bases in between. From germline, CDR1 is SGHDT and CDR2 YYEEEE. CDR3 nucleotide sequence: TGTGCCAGCAGCATAGGACCGCCACACTACAATGAGCAGTTCTTC. The encoded protein is CASSIGPPHYNEQFF.

This clone was counted only a few times. This specimen includes other DNA sequences encoding the same CDR3. The rearrangement links TRBV6-1 to TRBJ2-7; no clear D. Germline lookup yields CDR1 MNHNS and CDR2 SASEGT. This CDR3 has 15 amino acids. The V gene lost 1 base and the J gene lost 2 bases, with 12 bases spanning the gap. This CDR3 reads CASSEGGGPTYEQYF. CDR3 sequence (DNA): TGTGCCAGCAGTGAAGGCGGCGGTCCTACCTACGAGCAGTACTTC.

The chain couples TRBV6-5 to TRBJ2-7; maybe TRBD1 (6 bases). CDR1 and CDR2 from the germline V gene are MNHEY and SVGAGI. This CDR3 is 16 amino acids long. Trimming took 2 bases from V and 3 from J, leaving 17 bases between them. The CDR3 DNA is TGTGCCAGCAGTTACACCCACTGGACAGTTAACTACGAGCAGTACTTC. Its translation is CASSYTHWTVNYEQYF.

Comment on this clone: The conserved final phenylalanine or tryptophan is absent from the CDR3, which likely points to a read error. The CDR3 is CASSYLHGDYSNQPQHL. In DNA form, the CDR3 reads TGTGCCAGCAGTTACCTGCATGGGGATTATAGCAATCAGCCCCAGCATCTT. This chain links TRBV6-2 or TRBV6-3 with TRBJ1-5; D not certain. Trimming removed 2 bases at V and 0 bases at J, with 14 bases between. Germline V gives CDR1 MNHEY, CDR2 SVGEGT. The CDR3 has 17 amino acids.

This clone was detected many times. The chain carries TRBV11-3 and TRBJ2-3; either TRBD1 or TRBD2 may fit D (5 bases each). V gave up 2 bases and J gave up 6 bases, with 18 bases separating them. CDR1 is SGHNT, CDR2 YENEEA, per germline. This CDR3 spans 16 amino acids. CDR3 region: CASSLRWDLRDDTQYF. The CDR3 DNA reads as TGTGCCAGCAGCTTAAGGTGGGACCTCCGGGATGATACGCAGTATTTT.

A note on this clone: This sequence may be a read error, since a much larger clone differs from it by one base. The V and J genes are TRBV4-1 and TRBJ2-7, with 7 bases matching TRBD1. Germline CDR1 reads MGHRA; CDR2 reads YSYEKL. This CDR3 has 17 residues. V shed 2 bases and J 0 bases; nucleotides not matched to a gene: 10. The CDR3 nucleotides read TGCGCCAGCAGCCAAAAAACAGGGGCTATCGGCTCCTACGAGCAGTACTTC. Protein product: CASSQKTGAIGSYEQYF.

Sample share makes this clone medium-sized. The rearrangement links TRBV6-1 to TRBJ2-7; TRBD1 matches at 8 bases. The germline V gene has CDR1 MNHNS and CDR2 SASEGT. J was trimmed by 1 base and V by 0 bases; bases with no gene match: 2. The CDR3 runs 15 residues. CDR3 DNA sequence: TGTGCCAGCAGTGAAGCTCAGGGGGCTTCCTACGAGCAGTACTTC. This sequence encodes CASSEAQGASYEQYF.